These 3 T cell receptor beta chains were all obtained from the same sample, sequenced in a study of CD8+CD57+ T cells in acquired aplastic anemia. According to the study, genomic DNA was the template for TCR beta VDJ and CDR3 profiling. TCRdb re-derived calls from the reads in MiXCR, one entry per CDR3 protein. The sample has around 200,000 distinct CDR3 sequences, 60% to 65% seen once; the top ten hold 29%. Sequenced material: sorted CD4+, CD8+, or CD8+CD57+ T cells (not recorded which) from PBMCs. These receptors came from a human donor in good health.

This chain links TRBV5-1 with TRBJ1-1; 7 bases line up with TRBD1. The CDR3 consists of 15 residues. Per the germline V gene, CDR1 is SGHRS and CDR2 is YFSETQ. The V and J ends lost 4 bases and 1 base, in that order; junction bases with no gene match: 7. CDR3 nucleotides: TGCGCCAGCAGCAGTCAAGGGGGCACGAACACTGAAGCTTTCTTT. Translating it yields CASSSQGGTNTEAFF.

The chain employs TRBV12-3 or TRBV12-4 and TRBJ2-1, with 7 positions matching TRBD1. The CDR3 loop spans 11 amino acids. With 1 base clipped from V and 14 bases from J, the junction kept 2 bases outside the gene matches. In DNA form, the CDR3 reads TGTGCCAGCAGTTTAGTAGGACAGGAGTTCTTC. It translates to CASSLVGQEFF.

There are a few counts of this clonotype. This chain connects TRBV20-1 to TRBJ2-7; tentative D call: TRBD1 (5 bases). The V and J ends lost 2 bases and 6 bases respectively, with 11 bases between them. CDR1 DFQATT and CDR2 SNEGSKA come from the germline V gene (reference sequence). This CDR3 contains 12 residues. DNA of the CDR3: TGCAGTGCTAGACAGGGTAATCCCGAGCAGTACTTC. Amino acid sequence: CSARQGNPEQYF.